The clone carrying this T cell receptor (beta chain) was observed a single time. Sequencing was performed with immunoSEQ multiplex PCR; in TCRdb, only in-frame clones are kept and a portion is missing. The table has around 100,000 clones, 70% to 90% seen once. This sample was taken from a study of control samples from healthy donors and cancer patients. The junction had 7 bases not matched to a gene; V was cut back by 4 bases and J by 3 bases. The CDR3 is 15 residues long. Germline V gene sequence: CDR1 MDHEN, CDR2 SYDVKM. The sample taken for sequencing was blood. This receptor was identified in a man aged 25 to 45 in good health. The chain has TRBV28 and TRBJ1-2; 8 positions match TRBD1. This CDR3 is CASSSADRAHYGYTF. Here the CDR3 DNA reads TGTGCCAGCAGTTCGGCGGACAGGGCTCACTATGGCTACACCTTC.